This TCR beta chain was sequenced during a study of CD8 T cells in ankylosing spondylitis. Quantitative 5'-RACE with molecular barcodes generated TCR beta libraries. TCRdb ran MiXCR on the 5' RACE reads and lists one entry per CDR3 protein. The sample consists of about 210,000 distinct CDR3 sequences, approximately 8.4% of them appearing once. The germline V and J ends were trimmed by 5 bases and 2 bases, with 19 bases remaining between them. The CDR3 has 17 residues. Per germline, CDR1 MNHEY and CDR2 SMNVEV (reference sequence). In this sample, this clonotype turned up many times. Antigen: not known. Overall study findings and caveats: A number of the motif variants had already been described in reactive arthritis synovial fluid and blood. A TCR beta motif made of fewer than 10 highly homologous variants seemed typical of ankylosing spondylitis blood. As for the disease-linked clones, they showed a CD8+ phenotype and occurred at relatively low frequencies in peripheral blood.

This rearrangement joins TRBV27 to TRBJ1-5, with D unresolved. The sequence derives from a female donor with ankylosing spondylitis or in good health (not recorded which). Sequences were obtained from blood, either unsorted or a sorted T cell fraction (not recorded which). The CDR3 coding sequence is TGTGCCAGCAGTCCCACGGTTTGGGTTGGGGGCAATCAGCCCCAGCATTTT. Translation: CASSPTVWVGGNQPQHF.